This T cell receptor beta chain was identified in a study of blood T cell repertoires in COVID-19. Study information: Sample material is recorded as cDNA or gDNA derived from T cells, B-cell-depleted T cells, or PBMCs.

With 0 bases clipped from V and 4 bases from J, the junction kept 3 bases outside the gene matches. The length of the CDR3 is 16 residues. In germline, CDR1 is SGHTA, CDR2 FQGNSA. Libraries were prepared by immunoSEQ multiplex PCR; TCRdb keeps only in-frame clonotypes and omits some of them. The repertoire consists of about 270,000 clones, with around 86% occurring once and the leading ten covering roughly 9.8%. Sequencing was carried out using peripheral blood. This chain uses TRBV7-2 with TRBJ2-1, with 10 bases lining up with TRBD2. This clonotype was obtained from a man in his forties who had recovered from COVID-19. CDR3 nucleotides: TGTGCCAGCAGCTTAGCCGGGACTAGCGTTTACAATGAGCAGTTCTTC. Its protein is CASSLAGTSVYNEQFF.